Detailed here is one T cell receptor beta chain. The record originates from a study of cytomegalovirus exposure and HLA in healthy donors. The PCR used 60 Vbeta and 13 Jbeta primers. The method was immunoSEQ multiplex PCR; TCRdb's version includes in-frame clones alone and lacks a portion of them. The table includes 210,000 or so clones, 65% to 90% detected once. The V end lost 2 bases, the J end lost 0 bases, and 14 bases lay between the germline ends. Germline V CDR1 and CDR2: SGHRS, YFSETQ. The CDR3 sequence is 16 residues long. The sequence was obtained from a girl aged 5 to 17 in good health and CMV-seronegative. The sample taken for sequencing was PBMCs. The chain has TRBV5-1 and TRBJ1-2; D perhaps matches TRBD1 (5 bases). CDR3 nucleotides: TGCGCCAGCAGCTTCGGCGGCAGGGAAGCTAACTATGGCTACACCTTC. It is translated as CASSFGGREANYGYTF.